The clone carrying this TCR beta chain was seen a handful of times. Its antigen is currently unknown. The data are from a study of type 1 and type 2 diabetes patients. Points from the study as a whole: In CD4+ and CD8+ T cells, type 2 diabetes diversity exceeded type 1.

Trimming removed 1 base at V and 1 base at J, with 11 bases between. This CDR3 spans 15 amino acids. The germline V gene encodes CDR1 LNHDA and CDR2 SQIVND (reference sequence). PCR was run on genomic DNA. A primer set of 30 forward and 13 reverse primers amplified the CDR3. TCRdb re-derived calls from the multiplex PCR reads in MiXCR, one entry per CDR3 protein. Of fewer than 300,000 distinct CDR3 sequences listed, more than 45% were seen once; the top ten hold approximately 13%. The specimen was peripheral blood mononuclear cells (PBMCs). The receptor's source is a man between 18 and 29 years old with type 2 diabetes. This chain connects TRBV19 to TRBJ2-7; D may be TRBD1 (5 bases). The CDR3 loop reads CASSIGGSGSYEQYF. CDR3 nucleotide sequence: TGTGCCAGTAGTATAGGGGGCAGTGGTTCCTACGAGCAGTACTTC.